A selection of T cell receptor beta chains follows, all from one sample in a study of T cell responses to AZD1222 COVID-19 vaccine. The protocol was immunoSEQ multiplex PCR, while the TCRdb copy is restricted to in-frame clones and leaves out a portion. Of 140,000 or so clones listed, roughly 93% are singletons. The sample in question was peripheral blood, obtained 28 days after the second AZD1222 dose. These receptors originate from an adult who received the AZD1222 COVID-19 vaccine. CDR3s include the opening cysteine and the closing phenylalanine or tryptophan. The D gene is left open where the match is weak. A clone size is listed for some rows: how often the clone was seen (once, few, many), or a class if it is expanded.

>TRBD1|TRBV3-1/TRBV3-2|TRBJ1-2|13|NA
CASSRRDSYGYTF
TGTGCCAGCAGCAGAAGGGACAGCTATGGCTACACCTTC
>NA|TRBV7-6|TRBJ1-1|14|NA
CASSPTAMNTEAFF
TGTGCCAGCAGCCCGACGGCAATGAACACTGAAGCTTTCTTT
>NA|TRBV7-9|TRBJ1-4|16|NA
CASSLIKGSPNEKLFF
TGTGCCAGCAGCTTAATTAAGGGGTCTCCGAATGAAAAACTGTTTTTT
>NA|TRBV9|TRBJ1-1|15|NA
CASGRGDTLNTEAFF
TGTGCCAGCGGACGGGGTGACACTTTGAACACTGAAGCTTTCTTT
>TRBD2|TRBV3-1/TRBV3-2|TRBJ2-5|17|NA
CASSQDLRGRAGETQYF
TGTGCCAGCAGCCAAGATCTTCGGGGGAGGGCCGGAGAGACCCAGTACTTC
>NA|TRBV7-9|TRBJ1-5|13|NA
CATGDRSNQPQHF
TGTGCCACGGGAGACAGGAGCAATCAGCCCCAGCATTTT
>TRBD1|TRBV7-3|TRBJ1-2|13|once
CASSPGQGRGYTF
TGTGCCAGCAGCCCGGGACAGGGCCGTGGCTACACCTTC
>TRBD1|TRBV7-3|TRBJ2-2|15|NA
CASSEGQGNTGELFF
TGTGCCAGCAGCGAGGGACAGGGGAACACCGGGGAGCTGTTTTTT
>NA|TRBV24-1|TRBJ1-2|13|NA
CATSDGRSNGYTF
TGTGCCACCAGTGACGGACGGTCGAATGGCTACACCTTC
>NA|TRBV27|TRBJ1-1|13|NA
CASSPWVNTEAFF
TGTGCCAGCAGCCCCTGGGTGAACACTGAAGCTTTCTTT
>TRBD1|TRBV6-6|TRBJ2-7|15|NA
CASLPRQGLRNEQYF
TGTGCCAGCCTTCCTCGACAGGGATTAAGGAACGAGCAGTACTTC
>NA|TRBV12-3/TRBV12-4|TRBJ1-3|13|NA
CASSLFTQGTIYF
TGTGCCAGCAGTTTATTTACACAGGGCACCATATATTTT
>NA|TRBV2|TRBJ1-3|15|NA
CASSATGTSRDTIYF
TGTGCCAGCAGTGCTACCGGGACATCGCGCGACACCATATATTTT
>NA|TRBV13|TRBJ2-7|14|NA
CASSPGLSSYEQYF
TGTGCCAGCAGCCCAGGACTCAGCTCCTACGAGCAGTACTTC
>NA|TRBV9|TRBJ2-7|14|NA
CASTVESLGGEQYF
TGTGCCAGCACTGTAGAGTCCTTAGGGGGCGAGCAGTACTTC